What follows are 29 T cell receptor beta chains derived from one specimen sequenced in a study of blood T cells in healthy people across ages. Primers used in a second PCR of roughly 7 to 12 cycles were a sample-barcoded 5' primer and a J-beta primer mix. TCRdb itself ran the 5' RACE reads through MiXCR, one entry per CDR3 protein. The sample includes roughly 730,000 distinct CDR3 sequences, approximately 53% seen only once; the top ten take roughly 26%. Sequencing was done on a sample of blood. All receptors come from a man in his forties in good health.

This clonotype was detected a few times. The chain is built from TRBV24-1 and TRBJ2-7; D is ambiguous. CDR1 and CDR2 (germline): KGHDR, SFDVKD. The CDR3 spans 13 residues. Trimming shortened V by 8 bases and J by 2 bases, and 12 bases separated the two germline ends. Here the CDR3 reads CATTKGYPYEQYF. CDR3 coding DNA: TGTGCCACCACCAAGGGATATCCCTACGAGCAGTACTTC.

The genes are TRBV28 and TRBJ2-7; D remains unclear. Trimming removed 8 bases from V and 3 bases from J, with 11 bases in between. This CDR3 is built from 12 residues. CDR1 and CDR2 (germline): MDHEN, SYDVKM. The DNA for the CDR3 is TGTGCCAGCTTGGGCGAACGCTACGAGCAGTACTTC. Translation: CASLGERYEQYF.

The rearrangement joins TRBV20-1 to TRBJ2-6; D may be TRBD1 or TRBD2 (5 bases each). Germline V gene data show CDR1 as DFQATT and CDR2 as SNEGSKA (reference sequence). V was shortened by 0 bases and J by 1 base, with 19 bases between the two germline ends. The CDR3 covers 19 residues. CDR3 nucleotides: TGCAGTGCTAGAGATCGTCGGGTTGGGGGTGTGTCTGGGGCCAACGTCCTGACTTTC. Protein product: CSARDRRVGGVSGANVLTF.

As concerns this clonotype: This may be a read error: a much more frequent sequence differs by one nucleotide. CDR3 bases: TGTGCCAGCAGCTTAGGGGGACGAGCGGGAGTGGGCGAGCAGTACTTC. It specifies CASSLGGRAGVGEQYF. The genes are TRBV11-3 and TRBJ2-4; 8 bases line up with TRBD2. The DNA end is more similar to TRBJ2-7, so the J call may be wrong. The CDR3 spans 16 residues. From germline, CDR1 is SGHNT and CDR2 YENEEA.

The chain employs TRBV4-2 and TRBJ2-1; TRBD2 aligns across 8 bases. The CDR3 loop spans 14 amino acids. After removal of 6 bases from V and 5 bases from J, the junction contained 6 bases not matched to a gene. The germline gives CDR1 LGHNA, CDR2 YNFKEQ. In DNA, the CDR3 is TGTGCCAGCAGAAACCGGGGGGGGAACAATGAGCAGTTCTTC. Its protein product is CASRNRGGNNEQFF.

Written as DNA, the CDR3 is TGCGCCAGCAGCTTAGAAGGGCCCGGGACAGGGAAGGGCGAGCAGTACTTC. Encoded protein: CASSLEGPGTGKGEQYF. This chain connects TRBV5-1 to TRBJ2-7; 9 positions match TRBD1. Germline values: CDR1 SGHRS, CDR2 YFSETQ. This CDR3 comprises 17 residues. Losses at the gene ends were 2 bases for V and 6 bases for J; bases not matched to a gene: 15.

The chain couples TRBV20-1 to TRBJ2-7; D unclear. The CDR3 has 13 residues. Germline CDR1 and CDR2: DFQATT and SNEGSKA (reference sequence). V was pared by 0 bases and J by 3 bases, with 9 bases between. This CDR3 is CSARDGVVYEQYF. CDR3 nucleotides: TGCAGTGCTAGAGATGGAGTGGTCTACGAGCAGTACTTC.

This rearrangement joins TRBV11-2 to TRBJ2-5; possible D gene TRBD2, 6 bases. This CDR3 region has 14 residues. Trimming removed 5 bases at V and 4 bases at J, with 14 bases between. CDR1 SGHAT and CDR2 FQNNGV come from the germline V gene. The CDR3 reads CASSPNSGLETQYF. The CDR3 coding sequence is TGTGCCAGCAGCCCCAATTCGGGACTAGAGACCCAGTACTTC.

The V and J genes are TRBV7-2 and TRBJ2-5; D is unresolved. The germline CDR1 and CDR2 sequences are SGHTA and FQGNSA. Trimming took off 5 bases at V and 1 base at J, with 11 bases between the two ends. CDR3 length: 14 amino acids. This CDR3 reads CASSIGRFQETQYF. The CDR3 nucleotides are TGTGCCAGCAGCATAGGACGCTTCCAAGAGACCCAGTACTTC.

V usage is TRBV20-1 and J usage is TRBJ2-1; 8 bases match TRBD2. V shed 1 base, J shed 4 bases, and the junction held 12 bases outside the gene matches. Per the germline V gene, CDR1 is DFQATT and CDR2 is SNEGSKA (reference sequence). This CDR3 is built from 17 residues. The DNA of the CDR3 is TGCAGTGCTAGAGTTAGCGGGACAACCGGGGGTTACAATGAGCAGTTCTTC. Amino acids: CSARVSGTTGGYNEQFF.

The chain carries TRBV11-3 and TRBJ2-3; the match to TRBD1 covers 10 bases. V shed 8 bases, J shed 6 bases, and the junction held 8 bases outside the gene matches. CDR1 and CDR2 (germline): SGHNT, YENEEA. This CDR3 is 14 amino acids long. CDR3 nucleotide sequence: TGTGCCAGCGGACGGGGGACAGGGGCCGATACGCAGTATTTT. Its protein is CASGRGTGADTQYF. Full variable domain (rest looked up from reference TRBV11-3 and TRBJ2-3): EAGVVQSPRYKIIEKKQPVAFWCNPISGHNTLYWYLQNLGQGPELLIRYENEEAVDDSQLPKDRFSAERLKGVDSTLKIQPAELGDSAVYLCASGRGTGADTQYFGPGTRLTVL.

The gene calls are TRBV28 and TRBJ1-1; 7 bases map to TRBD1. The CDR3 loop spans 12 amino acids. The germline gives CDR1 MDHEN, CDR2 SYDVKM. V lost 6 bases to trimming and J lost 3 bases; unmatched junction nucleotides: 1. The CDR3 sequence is CASRQGYTEAFF. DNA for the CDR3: TGTGCCAGCAGACAGGGGTACACTGAAGCTTTCTTT. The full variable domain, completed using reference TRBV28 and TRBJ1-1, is DVKVTQSSRYLVKRTGEKVFLECVQDMDHENMFWYRQDPGLGLRLIYFSYDVKMKEKGDIPEGYSVSREKKERFSLILESASTNQTSMYLCASRQGYTEAFFGQGTRLTVV.

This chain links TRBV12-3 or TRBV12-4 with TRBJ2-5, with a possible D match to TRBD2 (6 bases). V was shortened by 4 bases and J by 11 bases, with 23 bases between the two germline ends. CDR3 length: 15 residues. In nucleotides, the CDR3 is TGTGCCAGCAGTTCGGGACTCCCCCCCAACAATGAGCAGTACTTC. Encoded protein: CASSSGLPPNNEQYF.

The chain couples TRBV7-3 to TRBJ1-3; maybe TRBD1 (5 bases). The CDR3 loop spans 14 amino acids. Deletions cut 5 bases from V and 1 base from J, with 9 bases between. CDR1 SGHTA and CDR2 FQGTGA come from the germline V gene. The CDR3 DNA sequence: TGTGCCAGCAGCGGCAGGGTGTCTGGAAACACCATATATTTT. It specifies CASSGRVSGNTIYF.

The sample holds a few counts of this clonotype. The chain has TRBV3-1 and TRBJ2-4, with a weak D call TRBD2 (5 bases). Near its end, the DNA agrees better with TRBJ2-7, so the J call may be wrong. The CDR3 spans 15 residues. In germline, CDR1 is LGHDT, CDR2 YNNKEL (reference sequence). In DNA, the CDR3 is TGTGCCAGCAGCAAAGGCAGGACTTCCGTGTACGAGCAGTACTTC. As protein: CASSKGRTSVYEQYF.

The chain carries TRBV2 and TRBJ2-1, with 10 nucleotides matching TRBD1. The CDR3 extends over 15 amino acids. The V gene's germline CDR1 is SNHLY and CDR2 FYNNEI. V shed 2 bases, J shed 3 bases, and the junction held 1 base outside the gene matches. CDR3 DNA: TGTGCCAGCAGTGAATGGACAGGGGGCTACAATGAGCAGTTCTTC. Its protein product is CASSEWTGGYNEQFF.

The CDR3 is CSVRVAEGEQFF. CDR3 sequence (DNA): TGCAGCGTTAGGGTAGCGGAGGGTGAGCAGTTCTTC. The rearrangement links TRBV29-1 to TRBJ2-1; a possible D gene is TRBD2 (6 bases). Trimming left V 5 bases short and J 9 bases short, with 14 bases between. Germline V gene data show CDR1 as SQVTM and CDR2 as ANQGSEA. There are 12 residues in the CDR3.

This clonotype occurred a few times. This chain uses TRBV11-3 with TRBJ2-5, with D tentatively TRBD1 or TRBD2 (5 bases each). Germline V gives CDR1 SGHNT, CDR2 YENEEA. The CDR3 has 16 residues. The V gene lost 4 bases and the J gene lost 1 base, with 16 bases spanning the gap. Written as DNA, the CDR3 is TGTGCCAGCAGCTCAAACAACCGGGACGGCCAAGAGACCCAGTACTTC. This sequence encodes CASSSNNRDGQETQYF. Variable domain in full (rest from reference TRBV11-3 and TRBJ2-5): EAGVVQSPRYKIIEKKQPVAFWCNPISGHNTLYWYLQNLGQGPELLIRYENEEAVDDSQLPKDRFSAERLKGVDSTLKIQPAELGDSAVYLCASSSNNRDGQETQYFGPGTRLLVL.

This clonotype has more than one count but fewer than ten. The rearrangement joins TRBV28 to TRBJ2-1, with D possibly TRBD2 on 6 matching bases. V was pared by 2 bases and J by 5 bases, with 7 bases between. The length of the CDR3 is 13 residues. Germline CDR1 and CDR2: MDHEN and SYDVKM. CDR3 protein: CASSLGGHNEQFF. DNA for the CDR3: TGTGCCAGCAGTTTAGGAGGGCACAATGAGCAGTTCTTC. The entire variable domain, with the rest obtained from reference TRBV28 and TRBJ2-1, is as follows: DVKVTQSSRYLVKRTGEKVFLECVQDMDHENMFWYRQDPGLGLRLIYFSYDVKMKEKGDIPEGYSVSREKKERFSLILESASTNQTSMYLCASSLGGHNEQFFGPGTRLTVL.

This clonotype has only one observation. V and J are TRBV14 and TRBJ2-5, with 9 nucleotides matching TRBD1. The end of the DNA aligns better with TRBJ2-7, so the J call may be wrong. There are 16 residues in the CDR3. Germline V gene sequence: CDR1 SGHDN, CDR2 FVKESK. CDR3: CASSQPGTGIIYEQYF. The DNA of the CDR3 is TGTGCCAGCAGCCAACCCGGGACAGGGATTATCTACGAGCAGTACTTC.

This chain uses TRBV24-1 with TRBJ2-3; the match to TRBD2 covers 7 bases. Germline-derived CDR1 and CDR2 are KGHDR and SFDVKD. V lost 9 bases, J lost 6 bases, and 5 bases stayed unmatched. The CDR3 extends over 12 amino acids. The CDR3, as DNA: TGTGCCACCTCCGGGACTACGGATACGCAGTATTTT. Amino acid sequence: CATSGTTDTQYF.

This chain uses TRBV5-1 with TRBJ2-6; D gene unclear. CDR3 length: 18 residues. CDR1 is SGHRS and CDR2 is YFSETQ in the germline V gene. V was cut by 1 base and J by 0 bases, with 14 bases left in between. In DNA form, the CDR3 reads TGCGCCAGCAGCTTGAGGGCCATAGCTAACTCTGGGGCCAACGTCCTGACTTTC. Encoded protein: CASSLRAIANSGANVLTF.

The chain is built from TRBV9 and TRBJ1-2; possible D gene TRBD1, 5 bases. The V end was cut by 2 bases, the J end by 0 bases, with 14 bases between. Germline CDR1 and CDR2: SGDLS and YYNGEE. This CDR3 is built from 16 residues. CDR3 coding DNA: TGTGCCAGCAGCGTTGGGACGGGAAGAGCTAACTATGGCTACACCTTC. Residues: CASSVGTGRANYGYTF. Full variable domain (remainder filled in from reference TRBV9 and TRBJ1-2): DSGVTQTPKHLITATGQRVTLRCSPRSGDLSVYWYQQSLDQGLQFLIQYYNGEERAKGNILERFSAQQFPDLHSELNLSSLELGDSALYFCASSVGTGRANYGYTFGSGTRLTVV.

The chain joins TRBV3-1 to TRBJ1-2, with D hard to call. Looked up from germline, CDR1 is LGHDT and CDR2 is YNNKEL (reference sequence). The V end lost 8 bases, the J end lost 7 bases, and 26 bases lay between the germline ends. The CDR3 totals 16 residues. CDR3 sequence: CASSTRRIGSLGGYTF. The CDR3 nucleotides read TGTGCCAGCTCTACCAGGCGGATAGGTTCATTGGGTGGCTACACCTTC.

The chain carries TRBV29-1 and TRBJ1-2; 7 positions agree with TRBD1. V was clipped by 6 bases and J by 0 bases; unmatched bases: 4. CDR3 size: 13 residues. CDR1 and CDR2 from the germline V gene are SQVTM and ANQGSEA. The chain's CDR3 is CSVSTGANYGYTF. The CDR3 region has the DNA TGCAGCGTATCTACAGGGGCTAACTATGGCTACACCTTC.

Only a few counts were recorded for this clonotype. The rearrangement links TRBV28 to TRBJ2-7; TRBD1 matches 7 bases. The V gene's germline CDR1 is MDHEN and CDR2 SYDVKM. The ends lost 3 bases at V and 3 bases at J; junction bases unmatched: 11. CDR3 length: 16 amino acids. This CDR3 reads CASSFSYTGQNYEQYF. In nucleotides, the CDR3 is TGTGCCAGCAGTTTCTCCTACACGGGACAGAACTACGAGCAGTACTTC.

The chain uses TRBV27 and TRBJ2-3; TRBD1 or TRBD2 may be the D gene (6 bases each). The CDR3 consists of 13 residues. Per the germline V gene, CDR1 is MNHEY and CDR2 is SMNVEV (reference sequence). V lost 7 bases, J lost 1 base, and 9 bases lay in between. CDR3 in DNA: TGTGCCAGCATGGGGGGCCGCACAGATACGCAGTATTTT. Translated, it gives CASMGGRTDTQYF.

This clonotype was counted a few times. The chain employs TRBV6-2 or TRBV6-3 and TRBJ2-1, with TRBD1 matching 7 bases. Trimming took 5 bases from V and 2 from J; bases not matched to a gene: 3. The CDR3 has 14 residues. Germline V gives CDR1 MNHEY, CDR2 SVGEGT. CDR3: CASSPGTAYNEQFF. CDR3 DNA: TGTGCCAGCAGTCCCGGGACAGCCTACAATGAGCAGTTCTTC.

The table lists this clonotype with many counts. This chain's CDR3 is CASSKERLNYGYTF. DNA for the CDR3: TGTGCCAGCAGTAAAGAAAGACTGAACTATGGCTACACCTTC. This chain links TRBV6-1 with TRBJ1-2; D call uncertain. CDR1 is MNHNS, CDR2 SASEGT, per germline. V was pared by 5 bases and J by 2 bases, with 12 bases between. The CDR3 runs to 14 residues.